A single sample is the source of the 2 T cell receptor beta chains below, sequenced in a study of T cell clonotyping in hematopoietic cell transplantation. Libraries were prepared by immunoSEQ multiplex PCR; TCRdb keeps only in-frame clonotypes and omits some of them. Of tens of thousands of clones in the sample, approximately 95% are singletons; the top ten hold under 0.95%. The sequencing input was peripheral blood mononuclear cells. Source of these receptors: a man between 25 and 39 years old in good health. Some clones in this sample may be carry-over from other donors' samples.

This sequence joins TRBV11-2 and TRBJ1-1; tentative D call: TRBD1 (6 bases). V was clipped by 1 base and J by 6 bases, with 9 bases between them. The germline V gene encodes CDR1 SGHAT and CDR2 FQNNGV. The CDR3 covers 13 residues. The chain's CDR3 is CASSLVRGPEAFF. CDR3 DNA sequence: TGTGCCAGCAGCTTAGTTCGGGGGCCTGAAGCTTTCTTT.

The chain combines TRBV29-1 with TRBJ2-1, with D perhaps matching TRBD2 (6 bases). Germline loops: CDR1 SQVTM, CDR2 ANQGSEA. V shed 4 bases and J shed 0 bases, with 16 bases lying between them. The CDR3 extends over 16 amino acids. The CDR3 loop is CSVGTPAGVSYNEQFF. The CDR3 region has the DNA TGCAGCGTTGGGACCCCAGCGGGTGTCTCCTACAATGAGCAGTTCTTC.